The table lists the clone carrying this T cell receptor beta chain with a few counts. Its antigen is still unknown. With 3 bases removed from V and 8 bases from J, the gap between germline ends came to 13 bases. The CDR3 length is 13 residues. This entry comes from a study of metastatic and nonmetastatic thyroid tumors. Study at large: Comparison of repertoires was carried out across blood and tumor or nodule tissue from malignant and benign thyroid patients.

Authors' data handling: The study built a papillary thyroid cancer distant-metastasis classifier from CDR3 differences across clinicopathological groups. TCRdb reprocessed the PCR reads via MiXCR. The V and J calls shown here were made by TCRdb, not taken from the authors' results. Here the sample spans some 16,000 clones, around 13% being singletons. All patients reached thyroid surgery having received no treatment beforehand. Broader study findings: Malignant tumors reportedly showed significantly higher TCR beta diversity than benign nodules in both blood and tumor.

The origin of this receptor is a female donor with papillary thyroid cancer or a benign thyroid nodule (not recorded which). Some clones in this sample may be carry-over from other donors' samples. Sequencing was done on a sample of blood. The chain couples TRBV12-3 or TRBV12-4 to TRBJ1-2; unclear D gene. The CDR3 DNA follows: TGTGCCAGCAGTTTTTGGGATTTGGGGGGCTACACCTTC. Protein product: CASSFWDLGGYTF.